The entry that follows covers one TCR beta chain sequence. The antigen remains undetermined. The sample's treatment: roughly 20 received Ad26.COV2.S at low or high dose, single or two shots; several received placebo; per-sample allocation not given. Sampling happened 63 days after the first vaccine or placebo injection. Data came from immunoSEQ multiplex PCR; TCRdb stores just in-frame clones and leaves some out. The table lists almost 400,000 clones, about nine tenths of them singletons. This record belongs to a study of Ad26.COV2.S vaccination and SARS-CoV-2 variants. Study-wide background: Within the COV1001 Ad26.COV2.S trial arm, the donor was enrolled. Ad26.COV2.S shots went into the muscle once or twice, 56 days apart.

V trimming: 4 bases; J trimming: 3 bases; junction bases outside the gene matches: 5. Germline CDR1 reads SQVTM; CDR2 reads ANQGSEA. This CDR3 contains 14 residues. Findings and limits, study-wide: Post-vaccination breadth of spike-specific CD8+ and CD4+ T cell responses was reportedly substantial. Possible underestimation of total T cell responses by the TCR breadth and depth analyses was noted.

The V and J genes are TRBV29-1 and TRBJ2-7; the match to TRBD1 covers 11 bases. The receptor comes from a person between 18 and 65 years old who received the Ad26.COV2.S COVID-19 vaccine or a placebo. The sequencing used peripheral blood, collected in a trial of Ad26.COV2.S vaccine versus placebo. The CDR3 region is CSVAAGTGGYEQYF. DNA for the CDR3: TGCAGCGTTGCGGCAGGGACAGGGGGCTACGAGCAGTACTTC.